The table lists the clone carrying this T cell receptor beta chain with many counts. No antigen is known for it. This entry comes from a study of Graves' ophthalmopathy and Graves' hyperthyroidism. Regarding the study as a whole: Separation of ophthalmopathy from stable hyperthyroidism was achieved by a 13-signature model, at 85% to 90% sensitivity and under 83% specificity.

Uncontrolled infections, pregnancy, lactation or other autoimmune diseases led to patient exclusion. The V gene's germline CDR1 is DFQATT and CDR2 SNEGSKA (reference sequence). The CDR3 totals 11 residues. Between the trimmed V and J ends, which lost 1 base and 8 bases, there was a span of 8 bases. RNA served as the template for amplifying TCR beta CDR3 regions. First-round RT-PCR relied on HTBI primers, and a second-round multiplex PCR came next. Each CDR3 protein is one row after TCRdb ran MiXCR on the multiplex PCR reads. Of about 400,000 distinct CDR3 sequences in the sample, roughly 21% are singletons; the top ten hold approximately 3%.

The V and J genes are TRBV20-1 and TRBJ1-1, with D perhaps matching TRBD1 (6 bases). The TCR comes from a woman under 30 with stable Graves' hyperthyroidism. The source material was peripheral blood. The CDR3 here is CSARVGQEAFF. For the CDR3, the DNA is TGCAGTGCTAGAGTTGGACAGGAAGCTTTCTTT.